This TCR beta chain was recovered during a study of prognosis after radiotherapy for stage I lung cancer. Whole-study context: Aged about 53 to 90 years, with a median of approximately 74 years, the patients were about 13 men and over 5 women.

The sample holds many counts of this clonotype. The CDR3 consists of 11 residues. V lost 6 bases, J lost 7 bases, and 2 bases stayed unmatched. Researchers used two-round multiplex PCR to amplify TCR beta CDR3 starting from genomic DNA. First-round PCR amplification was performed with primers specific to each TRBV and TRBJ gene. TCRdb fed the multiplex PCR reads into MiXCR, producing one record per CDR3 protein. The profile shows about 59,000 distinct CDR3 sequences, approximately 26% of them singletons. The clonotype comes from a donor older than 45 with non-small cell lung cancer. The chain employs TRBV12-3 or TRBV12-4 and TRBJ1-1, with TRBD1 matching over 7 bases. The source was PBMCs, collected before or after stereotactic body radiation therapy (not recorded which). The CDR3 reads CASSRQGEAFF. DNA of the CDR3: TGTGCCAGCAGCAGACAGGGTGAAGCTTTCTTT.